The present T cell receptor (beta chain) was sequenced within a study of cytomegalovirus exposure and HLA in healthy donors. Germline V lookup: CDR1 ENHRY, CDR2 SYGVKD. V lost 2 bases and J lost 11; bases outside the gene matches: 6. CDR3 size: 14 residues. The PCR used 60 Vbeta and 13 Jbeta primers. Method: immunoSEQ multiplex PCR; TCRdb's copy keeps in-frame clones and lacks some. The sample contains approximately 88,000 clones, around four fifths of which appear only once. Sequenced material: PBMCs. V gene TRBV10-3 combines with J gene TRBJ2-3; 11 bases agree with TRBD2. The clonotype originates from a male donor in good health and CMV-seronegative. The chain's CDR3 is CAISEGTSGPKQYF. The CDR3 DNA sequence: TGTGCCATCAGTGAGGGGACTAGCGGCCCCAAGCAGTATTTT.